This T cell receptor beta chain was obtained from a study of cytomegalovirus exposure and HLA in healthy donors. Study as a whole: Early on, a data release was issued that held some 91 million unique TCRs from HLA-typed donors.

A few counts support this clone. Its antigen is currently unknown. General study results and limits: The sole available immune exposure information was CMV serostatus. Later analysis identified 16,000 or so TCR beta sequences associated with HLA alleles, using a false discovery rate threshold of 0.05.

Germline V gene sequence: CDR1 SEHNR, CDR2 FQNEAQ (reference sequence). The CDR3 contains 16 residues. After removal of 5 bases from V and 0 bases from J, the junction contained 2 bases not matched to a gene. In the PCR, 60 Vbeta and 13 Jbeta primers were used. Original handling: Unique TCR beta chains numbered roughly 84 million in a later analysis, with about 9.9 million shared. Libraries were prepared by immunoSEQ multiplex PCR; TCRdb keeps only in-frame clonotypes and omits some of them. For V, J and clone size, that table is used; D and trimming come from the DNA. The sample shows some 150,000 clones, about three quarters of them seen only once.

The sample was PBMCs. The gene calls are TRBV7-9 and TRBJ2-1; 12 bases are shared with TRBD2. This receptor was identified in a woman in her thirties in good health and CMV-seronegative. The DNA for the CDR3 is TGTGCCAGCAGCCTACTAGCGGGGGGCTCCTACAATGAGCAGTTCTTC. This encodes CASSLLAGGSYNEQFF.